This T cell receptor (beta chain) was recovered during a study of CD8+CD57+ T cells in acquired aplastic anemia. Sequenced patients had shown CD8+CD57+ cell expansion by flow cytometry. This CDR3 is built from 15 residues. With 3 bases clipped from V and 4 bases from J, the junction kept 11 bases outside the gene matches. The V gene's germline CDR1 is DFQATT and CDR2 SNEGSKA (reference sequence). CDR3 and TCR beta VDJ profiling relied on genomic DNA as the template. TCRdb called the reads again in MiXCR, with one record for every CDR3 protein. Counted here are fewer than 85,000 distinct CDR3 sequences, roughly 70% occurring once; the ten biggest clones make up 65% to 85%.

This sequence originates from a human donor with aplastic anemia. Sequencing was performed on sorted CD4+, CD8+, or CD8+CD57+ T cells (not recorded which) from PBMCs. The chain employs TRBV20-1 and TRBJ2-7, with 8 bases aligning to TRBD1. Written as DNA, the CDR3 is TGCAGTGCTAGCCCCCTGGACAGGGATGGGTACGAGCAGTACTTC. Translation: CSASPLDRDGYEQYF.